This note documents a single T cell receptor beta chain sequence. Its specificity is unknown. This record belongs to a study of shared clonotypes between healthy human individuals. Looking at the study overall: Used for every donor were three CD4 naive, three CD4 memory, two CD8 naive and one CD8 memory plate.

Genomic DNA per cell subset filled all wells of several immunoSEQ plates. Profiled with immunoSEQ multiplex PCR; TCRdb holds only in-frame clones, not every one. The sample holds some 650,000 clones, about 97% seen once. Findings and limits, study-wide: When compared with the clonotypes that were shared by all four sorted-subset donors, the non-shared clonotypes turned out to have lower generation probabilities.

Within Nashville, Tennessee resided all donors, each a Caucasian adult. Germline assignment: CDR1 MDHEN and CDR2 SYDVKM. V dropped 5 bases and J dropped 3 bases, with 14 bases sitting between them. The CDR3 runs 15 residues. This chain links TRBV28 with TRBJ1-5; the D gene is possibly TRBD1 (6 bases). This sequence originates from a woman aged 25 to 39 in good health. What was sequenced was naive CD4+ T cells sorted from blood. Indicated subset: CD45RA+ positively selected. CDR3 in amino acids: CASSAGGANNQPQHF. The DNA for the CDR3 is TGTGCCAGCAGTGCGGGGGGCGCTAACAATCAGCCCCAGCATTTT.